The 17 T cell receptor beta chains reported below all come from one sample, sequenced in a study of prognosis after radiotherapy for stage I lung cancer. Researchers used two-round multiplex PCR to amplify TCR beta CDR3 starting from genomic DNA. Round one of PCR was performed, and it used primers specific to each TRBV and TRBJ gene. TCRdb re-called the multiplex PCR reads through MiXCR, storing one row per CDR3 protein. This sample has roughly 20,000 distinct CDR3 sequences, with less than 70% found just once. Material: PBMCs, obtained before or after stereotactic body radiation therapy (not recorded which). The receptors shown here come from a donor at least 50 years old with non-small cell lung cancer.

The count of this clonotype is one. One junction end does not reproduce the germline sequence, and a read error may be involved. The J gene is TRBJ1-5, the V gene TRBV12-3 or TRBV12-4; the D gene is possibly TRBD1 (6 bases). The CDR3 extends over 13 amino acids. CDR3 loop: CVSSWGANHPQHF. In DNA, the CDR3 is TGTGTCAGCAGTTGGGGGGCCAATCATCCCCAGCATTTT.

This clonotype has ten or more counts. This chain links TRBV27 with TRBJ2-3; D unresolved. In germline, CDR1 is MNHEY, CDR2 SMNVEV (reference sequence). Trimming left V 5 bases short and J 1 base short, with 10 bases between. The CDR3 has 14 residues. The CDR3 is CASSPWVRTDTQYF. In DNA form, the CDR3 reads TGTGCCAGCAGTCCCTGGGTTCGCACAGATACGCAGTATTTT.

This clonotype is labeled medium-sized. J is TRBJ1-2 and V is TRBV28; D remains ambiguous. The V end was cut by 8 bases, the J end by 0 bases, with 16 bases between. This CDR3 comprises 15 residues. The germline V gene encodes CDR1 MDHEN and CDR2 SYDVKM. CDR3 region: CASYSGSFPNYGYTF. In DNA, the CDR3 is TGTGCCAGCTACAGCGGATCTTTCCCTAACTATGGCTACACCTTC.

This chain links TRBV19 with TRBJ1-5; D gene ambiguous. This CDR3 contains 14 residues. Germline lookup yields CDR1 LNHDA and CDR2 SQIVND (reference sequence). V dropped 8 bases and J dropped 0 bases, with 11 bases sitting between them. Here the CDR3 reads CASAEGNSNQPQHF. The CDR3 DNA sequence: TGTGCCAGTGCCGAAGGGAATAGCAATCAGCCCCAGCATTTT.

This clonotype has at least ten counts. This chain connects TRBV6-2 or TRBV6-3 to TRBJ1-5, with D possibly TRBD1 on 5 matching bases. The V gene's germline CDR1 is MNHEY and CDR2 SVGEGT. Trimming removed 0 bases from V and 4 bases from J, with 19 bases in between. The CDR3 contains 18 residues. CDR3 in amino acids: CASSYSSTGDWGNQPQHF. The CDR3 DNA is TGTGCCAGCAGTTACTCGAGTACGGGGGATTGGGGAAATCAGCCCCAGCATTTT.

By sample share, this clonotype is medium-sized (0.01 to 0.1%). This chain uses TRBV28 with TRBJ2-7, with 8 bases lining up with TRBD1. CDR1 is MDHEN, CDR2 SYDVKM, per germline. The CDR3 is 15 residues long. V dropped 7 bases and J dropped 7; count of bases not matched to a gene: 15. CDR3 loop: CASTRGSQGAQEQYF. CDR3 nucleotide sequence: TGTGCCAGCACGCGTGGAAGCCAGGGGGCGCAAGAGCAGTACTTC. The entire variable domain, with the rest obtained from reference TRBV28 and TRBJ2-7, is as follows: DVKVTQSSRYLVKRTGEKVFLECVQDMDHENMFWYRQDPGLGLRLIYFSYDVKMKEKGDIPEGYSVSREKKERFSLILESASTNQTSMYLCASTRGSQGAQEQYFGPGTRLTVT.

By sample fraction, this clonotype is medium-sized. The chain combines TRBV11-2 with TRBJ2-7; the D is unclear. V was clipped by 5 bases and J by 4 bases, with 15 bases between them. The CDR3 runs 14 residues. Germline values: CDR1 SGHAT, CDR2 FQNNGV. CDR3 nucleotide sequence: TGTGCCAGCAGCCCAAACCCGGGTTGGTACGAGCAGTACTTC. Translating gives CASSPNPGWYEQYF. Full variable domain (remainder filled in from reference TRBV11-2 and TRBJ2-7): EAGVAQSPRYKIIEKRQSVAFWCNPISGHATLYWYQQILGQGPKLLIQFQNNGVVDDSQLPKDRFSAERLKGVDSTLKIQPAKLEDSAVYLCASSPNPGWYEQYFGPGTRLTVT.

This clonotype was recorded only once. The rearrangement uses TRBV6-2 or TRBV6-3 and TRBJ1-2; D unclear. Germline values: CDR1 MNHEY, CDR2 SVGEGT. Trimming took 7 bases from V and 2 from J, leaving 14 bases between them. The CDR3 totals 14 residues. CDR3 loop: CASTPRRENYGYTF. Written as DNA, the CDR3 is TGTGCCAGCACCCCAAGGAGGGAGAACTATGGCTACACCTTC.

The V call is TRBV6-5, the J call TRBJ1-4, with 7 nucleotides matching TRBD1. This CDR3 contains 14 residues. CDR1 MNHEY and CDR2 SVGAGI come from the germline V gene. V was clipped by 7 bases and J by 8 bases; unmatched bases: 10. CDR3 nucleotide sequence: TGTGCCAGCAAAGGGACAGCCCTTTGGGAAAAACTGTTTTTT. This translates into CASKGTALWEKLFF.

Comment on this clonotype: It is likely a read error: a sequence one base away is far more abundant. This chain connects TRBV6-4 to TRBJ1-2, with D uncertain. Germline loops: CDR1 MRHNA, CDR2 SNTAGT. V dropped 7 bases and J dropped 6 bases, with 12 bases sitting between them. The CDR3 sequence is 12 residues long. Here the CDR3 DNA reads TGTGCCAGCAACGAGAGGTTGCATGGCTACACCTTC. This sequence encodes CASNERLHGYTF.

In its sample, this clonotype was seen a few times. The CDR3 region has the DNA TGTGCCAGCAGCCAAGCAAGGGCGGAGACCCAGTACTTC. Translated, it gives CASSQARAETQYF. The gene calls are TRBV14 and TRBJ2-5; no firm D call. In germline, CDR1 is SGHDN, CDR2 FVKESK. There are 13 residues in the CDR3. With 1 base removed from V and 5 bases from J, the gap between germline ends came to 8 bases. Filled out from reference TRBV14 and TRBJ2-5, the complete variable domain reads EAGVTQFPSHSVIEKGQTVTLRCDPISGHDNLYWYRRVMGKEIKFLLHFVKESKQDESGMPNNRFLAERTGGTYSTLKVQPAELEDSGVYFCASSQARAETQYFGPGTRLLVL.

This clonotype was recorded many times. V is TRBV28 and J is TRBJ2-7; tentative D call: TRBD2 (5 bases). This CDR3 spans 12 amino acids. Trimming cost V 7 bases and J 3 bases, with 10 bases left between them. Germline V gene lookup returns CDR1 MDHEN and CDR2 SYDVKM. CDR3 protein: CASTSGVYEQYF. The CDR3 DNA reads TGTGCCAGCACCAGCGGAGTCTACGAGCAGTACTTC.

This clonotype was recorded at least ten times. The chain has TRBV19 and TRBJ2-5; tentatively, D is TRBD2 (6 bases). The CDR3 is made up of 15 amino acids. V shed 4 bases and J shed 2 bases, with 14 bases lying between them. Germline V CDR1 and CDR2: LNHDA, SQIVND (reference sequence). CDR3 sequence reads: CASSTGGKSQETQYF. CDR3 sequence (DNA): TGTGCCAGTAGTACCGGGGGAAAGAGTCAAGAGACCCAGTACTTC.

The sample holds a few counts of this clonotype. This chain uses TRBV28 with TRBJ2-3; D call uncertain. The CDR3 runs to 12 residues. Trimming cost V 8 bases and J 7 bases, with 13 bases left between them. CDR1 and CDR2 (germline): MDHEN, SYDVKM. The CDR3 region is CASLSPWYTQYF. As DNA, the CDR3 is TGTGCCAGCCTTTCCCCTTGGTATACGCAGTATTTT.

This clonotype was seen a handful of times. The chain recombines TRBV19 with TRBJ2-1, with 8 positions matching TRBD1. CDR3 size: 15 residues. The V gene's germline CDR1 is LNHDA and CDR2 SQIVND (reference sequence). V lost 7 bases, J lost 8 bases, and 13 bases stayed unmatched. In DNA form, the CDR3 reads TGTGCCAGTACCGCGGGACAGGAAACGCGGTATGAGCAGTTCTTC. As protein: CASTAGQETRYEQFF.

The rearrangement joins TRBV12-3 or TRBV12-4 to TRBJ2-3; possibly TRBD2 for D (5 bases). Trimming removed 5 bases at V and 5 bases at J, with 11 bases between. The CDR3 loop spans 13 amino acids. Here the CDR3 DNA reads TGTGCCAGCAGTCTGATCGGGGAAGATACGCAGTATTTT. This encodes CASSLIGEDTQYF.

This clonotype was counted at least ten times. The V call is TRBV3-1, the J call TRBJ1-3, with TRBD1 matching over 7 bases. Trimming removed 4 bases from V and 4 bases from J; junction bases left unmatched: 10. Germline V gives CDR1 LGHDT, CDR2 YNNKEL (reference sequence). CDR3 length: 16 residues. The CDR3 loop is CASSPQTGPGGNTIYF. The CDR3 coding sequence is TGTGCCAGCAGCCCGCAGACAGGGCCGGGCGGAAACACCATATATTTT.